This TCR beta chain was identified in a study of tissue T cells after allogeneic stem cell transplantation. The study, taken as a whole, reports: Anatomically similar tissues had similar TCR repertoires within each patient. The patient cohort was small and clinically heterogeneous, with limited sampling depth.

Worth noting for this clone: The antigen is not known. Germline and genes: mouse. The read gets to within 1 residue of the CDR3 end, and the germline J gene fills in the rest.

The CDR3 length is 15 residues. Trimming cost V 2 bases and J 4 bases; bases outside gene matches: 1. CDR1 and CDR2 (germline): KGHPV, FQNQEV (reference sequence). The time point: mouse harvest day 7 after allogeneic transplant. Each mouse received 10^7 T-cell-depleted marrow cells plus 10^6 splenic CD5+ T cells by tail vein. This mouse GVHD model was MHC-mismatched B6 to BALB/c, profiled day 7 or 14. Only in-frame clones appear in the TCRdb table, and some are missing; sequencing was by immunoSEQ multiplex PCR. The table has under 6,000 clones, roughly 48% seen once. Specimen: gut tissue. This clonotype originated in a female BALB/c mouse given C57BL/6 T cells with graft-versus-host disease after an allogeneic hematopoietic cell transplant. V is TRBV26 and J is TRBJ1-6; TRBD1 aligns across 8 bases. TRBJ1-6 is an ORF for which the function is uncertain. The sequenced CDR3 bases are TGTGCCAGCAGTCTGGGACAGGGATATAATTCGCCCCTCTAC. Its translation: CASSLGQGYNSPLY. The complete CDR3 reads CASSLGQGYNSPLYF.